Shown below are 29 T cell receptor beta chains from a single sample sequenced in a study of shared clonotypes between healthy human individuals. The method was immunoSEQ multiplex PCR; TCRdb's version includes in-frame clones alone and lacks a portion of them. The data show about 2 million clones, about 95% seen once. It was CD45RO-negative cells, positively selected for CCR7, that made up naive CD8 cells, with terminally differentiated effector memory CD45RA+ cells excluded. The source material was naive CD8+ T cells sorted from blood. The source is a man younger than 30 in good health.

This chain joins TRBV4-1 and TRBJ2-7, with a tentative D call TRBD1 (6 bases). The V end lost 4 bases, the J end lost 4 bases, and 11 bases lay between the germline ends. Germline CDR1 is MGHRA and CDR2 is YSYEKL. The CDR3 is 13 amino acids. The CDR3 protein is CASSRADRYEQYF. For the CDR3, the DNA is TGCGCCAGCAGCCGGGCGGACAGATACGAGCAGTACTTC.

The chain carries TRBV14 and TRBJ2-3; D may be TRBD2 (6 bases). Trimming shortened V by 0 bases and J by 1 base, and 11 bases separated the two germline ends. The CDR3 is 16 residues long. Per the germline V gene, CDR1 is SGHDN and CDR2 is FVKESK. CDR3 loop: CASSQDLGRGTDTQYF. The CDR3 DNA reads TGTGCCAGCAGCCAAGATCTCGGGAGAGGCACAGATACGCAGTATTTT.

This sequence joins TRBV5-1 and TRBJ2-2, with TRBD2 identical over 12 bases. CDR3 size: 17 residues. V lost 4 bases, J lost 4 bases, and 8 bases stayed unmatched. CDR1 and CDR2 (germline): SGHRS, YFSETQ. CDR3 loop: CASSAQLAGGLTGELFF. CDR3 coding DNA: TGCGCCAGCAGCGCCCAACTAGCGGGGGGACTCACCGGGGAGCTGTTTTTT.

V is TRBV27 and J is TRBJ2-1; D is ambiguous. Germline V gene lookup returns CDR1 MNHEY and CDR2 SMNVEV (reference sequence). The CDR3 covers 13 residues. V shed 4 bases and J shed 14 bases, with 18 bases lying between them. For the CDR3, the DNA is TGTGCCAGCAGTTCCTCAAGCCTAGAACTTGAGTTCTTC. This translates into CASSSSSLELEFF.

This clone was detected only a few times. Other DNA sequences in this sample translate to the same CDR3. The J gene is TRBJ2-1, the V gene TRBV27; 10 nucleotides align to TRBD2. The CDR3 has 14 residues. The V and J ends lost 5 bases and 7 bases, in that order; junction bases with no gene match: 5. The germline V gene encodes CDR1 MNHEY and CDR2 SMNVEV (reference sequence). Written as DNA, the CDR3 is TGTGCCAGCAGTCTCGGACTAGCGGTGAATGAGCAGTTCTTC. It translates to CASSLGLAVNEQFF.

The chain recombines TRBV12-5 with TRBJ2-1; 9 positions agree with TRBD2. V lost 3 bases, J lost 4 bases, and 4 bases stayed unmatched. This CDR3 has 15 residues. Germline V CDR1 and CDR2: LGHNT, FRNRAP. CDR3 protein: CASGFWTSAYNEQFF. The DNA of the CDR3 is TGTGCTAGTGGTTTTTGGACTAGCGCGTACAATGAGCAGTTCTTC.

This clone was picked up one time. CDR3 protein: CASSPPGARAEQYF. The CDR3 region has the DNA TGTGCCAGCAGCCCCCCCGGGGCCCGTGCCGAGCAGTACTTC. The J gene is TRBJ2-7, the V gene TRBV27, with D perhaps given as TRBD1 or TRBD2 (5 bases each). The CDR3 has 14 amino acids. Looked up from germline, CDR1 is MNHEY and CDR2 is SMNVEV (reference sequence). Trimming took off 6 bases at V and 6 bases at J, with 18 bases between the two ends.

This chain's CDR3 is CASSREGSSYNEQFF. CDR3 coding DNA: TGTGCCAGCAGTCGAGAAGGAAGCTCCTACAATGAGCAGTTCTTC. The J gene is TRBJ2-1, the V gene TRBV27; D is ambiguous. With 5 bases removed from V and 0 bases from J, the gap between germline ends came to 11 bases. Looked up from germline, CDR1 is MNHEY and CDR2 is SMNVEV (reference sequence). CDR3 length: 15 residues.

The rearrangement joins TRBV18 to TRBJ2-5, with no clear D. Per the germline V gene, CDR1 is KGHSH and CDR2 is LQKENI. This CDR3 region has 13 residues. Between the trimmed V and J ends, which lost 3 bases and 5 bases, there was a span of 10 bases. The CDR3 region has the DNA TGTGCCAGCTCACCGGCGGTGGGGGAGACCCAGTACTTC. Protein product: CASSPAVGETQYF. Based on the CDR3 plus reference TRBV18 and TRBJ2-5, the full variable domain is NAGVMQNPRHLVRRRGQEARLRCSPMKGHSHVYWYRQLPEEGLKFMVYLQKENIIDESGMPKERFSAEFPKEGPSILRIQQVVRGDSAAYFCASSPAVGETQYFGPGTRLLVL.

The chain is built from TRBV25-1 and TRBJ2-2; 7 bases are shared with TRBD1. V shed 5 bases, J shed 3 bases, and the junction held 3 bases outside the gene matches. Germline CDR1 is MGHDK and CDR2 is SYGVNS. This CDR3 spans 14 amino acids. The CDR3 reads CASSRTGDTGELFF. CDR3 bases: TGTGCCAGCAGTAGAACAGGGGACACCGGGGAGCTGTTTTTT.

This clone was picked up a small number of times. The gene calls are TRBV6-6 and TRBJ1-2, with D unresolved. Germline CDR1 and CDR2: MNHNY and SVGAGI (reference sequence). CDR3 length: 13 amino acids. The V gene lost 1 base and the J gene lost 2 bases, with 5 bases spanning the gap. CDR3 sequence: CASSYLQNYGYTF. The CDR3 nucleotides read TGTGCCAGCAGTTACTTACAAAACTATGGCTACACCTTC.

Worth noting for this clone: The same CDR3 arises from other DNA sequences in this sample as well. V is TRBV9 and J is TRBJ1-6; D gene ambiguous. Germline values: CDR1 SGDLS, CDR2 YYNGEE. The V and J ends lost 0 bases and 7 bases respectively, with 8 bases between them. The CDR3 loop spans 14 amino acids. Here the CDR3 reads CASSVGNGNSPLHF. The CDR3 bases are TGTGCCAGCAGCGTAGGGAACGGCAATTCACCCCTCCACTTT.

As regards this clone: Other DNA sequences in the same sample also yield this CDR3. DNA of the CDR3: TGTGCCAGCTCACCAGGGGCCTACGAGCAGTACTTC. This gives the protein CASSPGAYEQYF. The rearrangement joins TRBV18 to TRBJ2-7, with D unclear. V lost 2 bases to trimming and J lost 2 bases, with 4 bases between them. The CDR3 loop spans 12 amino acids. The germline V gene encodes CDR1 KGHSH and CDR2 LQKENI.

The CDR3 region is CASRNLEAFF. CDR3 coding DNA: TGTGCCAGCAGAAATCTTGAAGCTTTCTTT. This chain connects TRBV11-2 to TRBJ1-1, with no clear D. With 6 bases removed from V and 7 bases from J, the gap between germline ends came to 6 bases. The CDR3 is 10 residues long. Germline V gives CDR1 SGHAT, CDR2 FQNNGV.

The chain recombines TRBV10-3 with TRBJ2-3; TRBD2 matches at 9 bases. CDR3 length: 13 residues. V shed 7 bases and J 4 bases; nucleotides not matched to a gene: 3. The germline gives CDR1 ENHRY, CDR2 SYGVKD. The CDR3 spells CAINAGGPDTQYF. In DNA form, the CDR3 reads TGTGCCATCAACGCGGGGGGGCCAGATACGCAGTATTTT.

The chain combines TRBV28 with TRBJ2-2; D is perhaps TRBD1 (5 bases). The germline V and J ends were trimmed by 2 bases and 3 bases, with 7 bases remaining between them. The CDR3 length is 14 residues. Germline V gene data show CDR1 as MDHEN and CDR2 as SYDVKM. The CDR3 here is CASSLKGDTGELFF. CDR3 DNA sequence: TGTGCCAGCAGTTTAAAAGGGGACACCGGGGAGCTGTTTTTT.

V gene TRBV11-2 combines with J gene TRBJ2-2; D might be TRBD1 (5 bases). The CDR3 spans 15 residues. Germline assignment: CDR1 SGHAT and CDR2 FQNNGV. V dropped 5 bases and J dropped 5 bases, with 15 bases sitting between them. CDR3 region: CASSTPDTSTGELFF. The CDR3 DNA follows: TGTGCCAGCAGCACCCCGGACACCTCTACCGGGGAGCTGTTTTTT.

This clone is a singleton in its sample. The chain carries TRBV27 and TRBJ2-7, with D perhaps given as TRBD1 or TRBD2 (5 bases each). CDR3 length: 14 residues. The V end lost 1 base, the J end lost 3 bases, and 10 bases lay between the germline ends. Germline lookup yields CDR1 MNHEY and CDR2 SMNVEV (reference sequence). CDR3 sequence reads: CASSLFEGSYEQYF. The CDR3, as DNA: TGTGCCAGCAGTTTATTCGAGGGGAGCTACGAGCAGTACTTC.

The J gene is TRBJ1-6, the V gene TRBV7-9, with TRBD1 matching 10 bases. This CDR3 region has 17 residues. With 5 bases clipped from V and 10 bases from J, the junction kept 14 bases outside the gene matches. Per the germline V gene, CDR1 is SEHNR and CDR2 is FQNEAQ (reference sequence). This chain's CDR3 is CASSATGTGDFSSPLHF. CDR3 DNA sequence: TGTGCCAGCAGCGCTACCGGGACAGGGGATTTTTCGTCACCCCTCCACTTT.

The table lists this clone with a count of one. The V call is TRBV5-4, the J call TRBJ2-2; D ambiguous. In germline, CDR1 is SGHNT, CDR2 YYREEE (reference sequence). Trimming took 4 bases from V and 2 from J, leaving 3 bases between them. The CDR3 is 12 amino acids. The DNA for the CDR3 is TGTGCCAGCAGCAATAACACCGGGGAGCTGTTTTTT. It translates to CASSNNTGELFF.

This clone appeared once. This chain connects TRBV9 to TRBJ2-3, with D unresolved. This CDR3 is built from 16 residues. Germline CDR1 and CDR2: SGDLS and YYNGEE. V was shortened by 3 bases and J by 5 bases, with 19 bases between the two germline ends. The CDR3 protein is CASSGDTSSAEDTQYF. CDR3 nucleotide sequence: TGTGCCAGCAGCGGAGACACCTCTTCAGCAGAAGATACGCAGTATTTT.

The chain joins TRBV13 to TRBJ1-1; 7 bases agree with TRBD1. Germline V CDR1 and CDR2: PRHDT, FYEKMQ (reference sequence). V lost 7 bases, J lost 0 bases, and 11 bases stayed unmatched. The CDR3 sequence is 16 residues long. The CDR3 spells CASNPSGGFMNTEAFF. The CDR3 bases are TGTGCCAGCAACCCCTCAGGGGGTTTCATGAACACTGAAGCTTTCTTT.

CDR3: CAWSTNNNEQFF. For the CDR3, the DNA is TGTGCCTGGAGTACTAACAATAATGAGCAGTTCTTC. The V gene is TRBV30, the J gene TRBJ2-1; D uncertain. Deletions cut 2 bases from V and 7 bases from J, with 9 bases between. The CDR3 spans 12 residues. Germline V gene data show CDR1 as GTSNPN and CDR2 as SVGIG (reference sequence).

The chain carries TRBV10-2 and TRBJ2-7, with 11 bases lining up with TRBD2. V was pared by 2 bases and J by 5 bases, with 11 bases of the junction left unmatched. In germline, CDR1 is WSHSY, CDR2 SAAADI. The CDR3 loop spans 17 amino acids. CDR3 protein: CASSEETRLAGYNEQYF. Written as DNA, the CDR3 is TGCGCCAGCAGTGAGGAAACCCGACTAGCGGGATATAACGAGCAGTACTTC.

The chain carries TRBV10-2 and TRBJ2-5, with no clear D. With 3 bases removed from V and 2 bases from J, the gap between germline ends came to 4 bases. This CDR3 has 12 residues. Germline V lookup: CDR1 WSHSY, CDR2 SAAADI. The CDR3 nucleotides are TGCGCCAGCAGTGAAATTCAAGAGACCCAGTACTTC. Translation gives CASSEIQETQYF.

This sequence joins TRBV6-6 and TRBJ1-4; TRBD1 matches at 7 bases. CDR1 is MNHNY, CDR2 SVGAGI, per germline (reference sequence). Germline trimming cut 8 bases from V and 2 bases from J; bases unmatched to any gene: 2. This CDR3 contains 13 residues. The CDR3 nucleotides read TGTGCCAGCCTGACAGGGACTAATGAAAAACTGTTTTTT. The encoded protein is CASLTGTNEKLFF.

The chain uses TRBV27 and TRBJ2-1; 8 nucleotides align to TRBD2. J lost 3 bases, V lost 2 bases, and 6 bases had no gene match. The germline V gene has CDR1 MNHEY and CDR2 SMNVEV (reference sequence). The CDR3 runs 16 residues. CDR3 DNA sequence: TGTGCCAGCAGTTTAGGGGAGCGGGGGTTCTACAATGAGCAGTTCTTC. This translates into CASSLGERGFYNEQFF.

The V and J genes are TRBV2 and TRBJ1-3; no reliable D call. There are 15 residues in the CDR3. V lost 2 bases and J 2 bases, leaving 10 bases between the germline ends. In germline, CDR1 is SNHLY, CDR2 FYNNEI. The CDR3 protein is CASSELSGPGNTIYF. The CDR3 DNA sequence: TGTGCCAGCAGTGAACTCTCCGGACCTGGAAACACCATATATTTT.

This chain joins TRBV4-1 and TRBJ1-3; D might be TRBD1 (5 bases). Germline assignment: CDR1 MGHRA and CDR2 YSYEKL. The CDR3 loop spans 14 amino acids. Between the trimmed V and J ends, which lost 0 bases and 2 bases, there was a span of 5 bases. The CDR3: CASSQEGPGNTIYF. The CDR3 DNA reads as TGCGCCAGCAGCCAAGAGGGGCCTGGAAACACCATATATTTT.